A single sample gave rise to the 24 T cell receptor beta chains below, sequenced in a study of T cell changes during pregnancy in multiple sclerosis. This table comes from immunoSEQ multiplex PCR, and its TCRdb copy is limited to in-frame clones, with some not included. Of about 38,000 clones listed, 75% to 95% are singletons. Sequencing was performed on CD8+ T cells from peripheral blood mononuclear cells, taken in the second trimester of pregnancy. Receptors were obtained from a female donor with multiple sclerosis, enrolled in a pregnancy study.

The chain joins TRBV30 to TRBJ2-5; D possibly corresponds to TRBD2 (5 bases). The V gene's germline CDR1 is GTSNPN and CDR2 SVGIG (reference sequence). V was trimmed by 6 bases and J by 11 bases, leaving 16 bases between them. CDR3 length: 11 residues. This CDR3 is CACSGVWEQYF. CDR3 DNA: TGTGCCTGCTCCGGGGTATGGGAGCAGTACTTC.

CDR3 coding DNA: TGTGCCAGCAGCAAAGTAGGATCGGGGGAGGGCACCGGGGAGCTGTTTTTT. Its protein product is CASSKVGSGEGTGELFF. The chain couples TRBV21-1 to TRBJ2-2; TRBD2 reflects the table's D call only, with no check against the DNA. TRBV21-1 is recorded as a pseudogene. The CDR3 totals 17 residues.

J is TRBJ1-1 and V is TRBV4-2; D is possibly TRBD1 (5 bases). The CDR3 runs to 15 residues. Trimming stripped 0 bases from V and 7 bases from J, with 15 bases between. The germline V gene encodes CDR1 LGHNA and CDR2 YNFKEQ. The CDR3 DNA sequence: TGTGCCAGCAGCCAAGATGAAGGGGTTAAACATGAAGCTTTCTTT. Protein sequence: CASSQDEGVKHEAFF.

The rearrangement uses TRBV9 and TRBJ2-1; 7 bases line up with TRBD1. Germline trimming cut 4 bases from V and 6 bases from J; bases unmatched to any gene: 10. From germline, CDR1 is SGDLS and CDR2 YYNGEE. This CDR3 spans 15 amino acids. The CDR3: CASSTPGQLSNEQFF. CDR3 in DNA: TGTGCCAGCAGCACCCCGGGACAGTTATCCAATGAGCAGTTCTTC.

The gene calls are TRBV5-6 and TRBJ2-7, with D maybe TRBD1 (6 bases). The V end lost 4 bases, the J end lost 4 bases, and 12 bases lay between the germline ends. This CDR3 spans 13 amino acids. The germline gives CDR1 SGHDT, CDR2 YYEEEE. Here the CDR3 DNA reads TGTGCCAGCAGCGCGCCAGACAGGTACGAGCAGTACTTC. Translation: CASSAPDRYEQYF.

The chain uses TRBV4-3 and TRBJ2-2; no definite D call. The CDR3 runs 18 residues. Germline CDR1 and CDR2: LGHNA and YSLEER. V was pared by 4 bases and J by 6 bases, with 24 bases between. CDR3 residues: CASSRAHPDDRRSGELFF. The CDR3 region has the DNA TGCGCCAGCAGCCGAGCACACCCAGATGACCGGCGGTCCGGGGAGCTGTTTTTT.

The chain is built from TRBV6-5 and TRBJ1-1; D gene unclear. Trimming stripped 5 bases from V and 6 bases from J, with 7 bases between. This CDR3 contains 11 residues. The V gene's germline CDR1 is MNHEY and CDR2 SVGAGI. CDR3 amino acids: CASSDTPEAFF. The CDR3 DNA follows: TGTGCCAGCAGTGACACTCCTGAAGCTTTCTTT.

CDR3 sequence reads: CASSITYSVPEGTEAFF. The CDR3 nucleotides are TGTGCCAGTAGTATAACCTATTCTGTGCCCGAGGGAACTGAAGCTTTCTTT. The J gene is TRBJ1-1, the V gene TRBV19; D is uncertain. This CDR3 has 17 residues. V dropped 2 bases and J dropped 5 bases, with 21 bases sitting between them. Germline loops: CDR1 LNHDA, CDR2 SQIVND (reference sequence). The whole variable domain, remainder taken from reference TRBV19 and TRBJ1-1, is DGGITQSPKYLFRKEGQNVTLSCEQNLNHDAMYWYRQDPGQGLRLIYYSQIVNDFQKGDIAEGYSVSREKKESFPLTVTSAQKNPTAFYLCASSITYSVPEGTEAFFGQGTRLTVV.

The chain combines TRBV10-2 with TRBJ2-5; 10 bases map to TRBD2. Germline V gene data show CDR1 as WSHSY and CDR2 as SAAADI. The V segment lost 0 bases and the J segment 4 bases; nucleotides outside the gene matches: 8. This CDR3 contains 17 residues. The CDR3 loop is CASSESLAGAWGETQYF. The CDR3 DNA sequence: TGCGCCAGCAGTGAGTCGCTAGCGGGAGCTTGGGGAGAGACCCAGTACTTC.

The chain joins TRBV5-6 to TRBJ2-1; D gene ambiguous. Trimming took off 2 bases at V and 8 bases at J, with 5 bases between the two ends. The CDR3 covers 11 residues. Germline V lookup: CDR1 SGHDT, CDR2 YYEEEE. CDR3 in DNA: TGTGCCAGCAGCTTATCAGATGAGCAGTTCTTC. Translating it yields CASSLSDEQFF. Together with reference TRBV5-6 and TRBJ2-1, the CDR3 gives the full variable domain: DAGVTQSPTHLIKTRGQQVTLRCSPKSGHDTVSWYQQALGQGPQFIFQYYEEEERQRGNFPDRFSGHQFPNYSSELNVNALLLGDSALYLCASSLSDEQFFGPGTRLTVL.

This chain uses TRBV19 with TRBJ1-2, with 7 bases lining up with TRBD1. Germline-derived CDR1 and CDR2 are LNHDA and SQIVND (reference sequence). This CDR3 is built from 15 residues. V was pared by 1 base and J by 8 bases, with 10 bases of the junction left unmatched. CDR3 nucleotide sequence: TGTGCCAGTAGTATAGTAGTGAGACAGGGAGCGGGCTACACCTTC. Translating gives CASSIVVRQGAGYTF.

This chain joins TRBV7-2 and TRBJ2-3; maybe TRBD2 (6 bases). The CDR3 extends over 14 amino acids. Per the germline V gene, CDR1 is SGHTA and CDR2 is FQGNSA. V was trimmed by 2 bases and J by 2 bases, leaving 8 bases between them. The CDR3 DNA reads TGTGCCAGCAGCTTATGGGGGGACACAGATACGCAGTATTTT. The encoded protein is CASSLWGDTDTQYF.

The chain combines TRBV11-3 with TRBJ2-3, with TRBD1 matching over 11 bases. This CDR3 region has 16 residues. Germline loops: CDR1 SGHNT, CDR2 YENEEA. V was clipped by 4 bases and J by 3 bases; unmatched bases: 6. The DNA of the CDR3 is TGTGCCAGCAGCTACGGGACAGGGGGACCGACAGATACGCAGTATTTT. Amino acids: CASSYGTGGPTDTQYF. Full variable domain (outside the CDR3, taken from reference TRBV11-3 and TRBJ2-3): EAGVVQSPRYKIIEKKQPVAFWCNPISGHNTLYWYLQNLGQGPELLIRYENEEAVDDSQLPKDRFSAERLKGVDSTLKIQPAELGDSAVYLCASSYGTGGPTDTQYFGPGTRLTVL.

This chain connects TRBV27 to TRBJ2-7, with D tentatively TRBD1 (6 bases). V lost 7 bases to trimming and J lost 5 bases, with 15 bases between them. The germline gives CDR1 MNHEY, CDR2 SMNVEV (reference sequence). The CDR3 contains 13 residues. CDR3 protein: CASMRGLMNEQYF. CDR3 sequence (DNA): TGTGCCAGCATGAGGGGGTTGATGAACGAGCAGTACTTC.

J is TRBJ1-5 and V is TRBV19, with D perhaps matching TRBD1 (5 bases). The V end was cut by 5 bases, the J end by 7 bases, with 24 bases between. Per the germline V gene, CDR1 is LNHDA and CDR2 is SQIVND (reference sequence). The CDR3 is 17 residues long. As DNA, the CDR3 is TGTGCCAGTAGTCCCGAGTCGGGCAGGGCCCTCAGACAGCCCCAGCATTTT. It encodes CASSPESGRALRQPQHF.

The chain has TRBV10-3 and TRBJ1-1; no firm D call. The germline CDR1 and CDR2 sequences are ENHRY and SYGVKD. The V gene lost 0 bases and the J gene lost 0 bases, with 17 bases spanning the gap. The CDR3 sequence is 18 residues long. CDR3 bases: TGTGCCATCAGTGAGTCGATCGGGGAAGCCAGAGTGAACACTGAAGCTTTCTTT. Its translation is CAISESIGEARVNTEAFF.

The chain has TRBV13 and TRBJ2-7, with 7 bases matching TRBD1. The CDR3 loop spans 15 amino acids. Per the germline V gene, CDR1 is PRHDT and CDR2 is FYEKMQ (reference sequence). V lost 0 bases to trimming and J lost 3 bases; unmatched junction nucleotides: 5. The CDR3 region is CASSLGQGLLYEQYF. CDR3 nucleotides: TGTGCCAGCAGCTTAGGACAGGGGCTCCTCTACGAGCAGTACTTC.

The V call is TRBV7-9, the J call TRBJ2-4, with 9 bases lining up with TRBD1. Unmatched junction bases numbered 8, after V lost 5 bases and J lost 6 bases. Germline lookup yields CDR1 SEHNR and CDR2 FQNEAQ (reference sequence). The CDR3 has 15 residues. The CDR3 DNA reads TGTGCCAGCAGCCCAACAGGGGGCCATCGAAACATTCAGTACTTC. Translation gives CASSPTGGHRNIQYF.

The V call is TRBV7-6, the J call TRBJ2-5; 8 nucleotides align to TRBD2. Germline CDR1 reads SGHVS; CDR2 reads FNYEAQ. The CDR3 has 17 amino acids. Losses at the gene ends were 4 bases for V and 0 bases for J; bases not matched to a gene: 10. The DNA for the CDR3 is TGTGCCAGCAGCTCACCCCTTAGCGGGAAACACCAAGAGACCCAGTACTTC. Translating gives CASSSPLSGKHQETQYF.

The chain has TRBV27 and TRBJ1-5; 8 nucleotides line up with TRBD1. Germline V gene lookup returns CDR1 MNHEY and CDR2 SMNVEV (reference sequence). V lost 5 bases, J lost 4 bases, and 13 bases stayed unmatched. This CDR3 contains 17 residues. CDR3 region: CASSGGQVSVWNQPQHF. In nucleotides, the CDR3 is TGTGCCAGCAGTGGGGGACAGGTGAGCGTCTGGAATCAGCCCCAGCATTTT.

This chain links TRBV5-5 with TRBJ2-3, with no clear D. Trimming left V 5 bases short and J 4 bases short, with 11 bases between. CDR3 length: 13 residues. Germline CDR1 and CDR2: SGHKS and YYEKEE (reference sequence). DNA for the CDR3: TGTGCCAGCAGTACCCGGTCCTCAGATACGCAGTATTTT. Protein product: CASSTRSSDTQYF. Using reference TRBV5-5 and TRBJ2-3 for the parts outside the CDR3, the full variable domain is DAGVTQSPTHLIKTRGQQVTLRCSPISGHKSVSWYQQVLGQGPQFIFQYYEKEERGRGNFPDRFSARQFPNYSSELNVNALLLGDSALYLCASSTRSSDTQYFGPGTRLTVL.

This rearrangement joins TRBV27 to TRBJ2-1; 7 positions match TRBD1. CDR3 size: 16 residues. The germline V gene encodes CDR1 MNHEY and CDR2 SMNVEV (reference sequence). The V and J ends lost 4 bases and 0 bases, in that order; junction bases with no gene match: 6. This CDR3 is CASSSGTASSYNEQFF. CDR3 DNA sequence: TGTGCCAGCAGTTCCGGGACAGCCAGCTCCTACAATGAGCAGTTCTTC.

The chain recombines TRBV6-1 with TRBJ1-5; D is uncertain. Trimming left V 6 bases short and J 1 base short, with 13 bases between. The germline gives CDR1 MNHNS, CDR2 SASEGT. The CDR3 runs to 15 residues. The CDR3 protein is CASRDFPGSNQPQHF. The CDR3 DNA sequence: TGTGCCAGCAGGGACTTTCCCGGGAGCAATCAGCCCCAGCATTTT.

The chain has TRBV6-5 and TRBJ2-7; D unclear. Trimming shortened V by 9 bases and J by 3 bases, and 15 bases separated the two germline ends. The CDR3 runs to 13 residues. Germline V lookup: CDR1 MNHEY, CDR2 SVGAGI. The CDR3 DNA reads as TGTGCCAGTAGCCCCCGGCCCCACTACGAGCAGTACTTC. Protein: CASSPRPHYEQYF.